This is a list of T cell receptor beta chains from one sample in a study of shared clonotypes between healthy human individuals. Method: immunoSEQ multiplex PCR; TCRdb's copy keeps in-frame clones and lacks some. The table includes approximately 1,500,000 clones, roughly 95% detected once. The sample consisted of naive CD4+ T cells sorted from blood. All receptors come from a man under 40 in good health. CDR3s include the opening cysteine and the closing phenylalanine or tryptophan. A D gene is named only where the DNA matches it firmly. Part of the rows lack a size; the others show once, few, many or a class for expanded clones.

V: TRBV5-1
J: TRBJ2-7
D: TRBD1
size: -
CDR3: CASSLDGQGLYEQYF
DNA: TGCGCCAGCAGCTTGGACGGACAGGGTCTCTACGAGCAGTACTTC

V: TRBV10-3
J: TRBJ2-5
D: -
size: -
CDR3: CAISEAVGSNGAQYF
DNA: TGTGCCATCAGTGAGGCAGTGGGTTCGAACGGGGCCCAGTACTTC

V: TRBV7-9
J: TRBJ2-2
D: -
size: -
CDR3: CASSPWDTGELFF
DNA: TGTGCCAGCAGCCCATGGGACACCGGGGAGCTGTTTTTT

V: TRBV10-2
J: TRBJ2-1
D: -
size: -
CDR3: CASSVSYNEQFF
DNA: TGCGCCAGCAGTGTAAGTTACAATGAGCAGTTCTTC

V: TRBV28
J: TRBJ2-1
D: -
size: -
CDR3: CASRPPGPTTYEQFF
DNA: TGTGCCAGCAGGCCCCCGGGACCCACTACCTATGAGCAGTTCTTC

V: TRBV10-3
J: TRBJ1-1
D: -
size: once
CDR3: CAISESDSSNTEAFF
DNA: TGTGCCATCAGTGAGTCAGACAGTTCTAACACTGAAGCTTTCTTT

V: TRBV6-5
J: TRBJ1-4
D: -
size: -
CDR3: CASSYRGNGGEKLFF
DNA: TGTGCCAGCAGTTACCGGGGAAATGGCGGTGAAAAACTGTTTTTT

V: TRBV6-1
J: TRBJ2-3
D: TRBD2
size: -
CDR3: CASSATSGRSTDTQYF
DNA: TGTGCCAGCAGTGCGACTAGCGGGCGCAGCACAGATACGCAGTATTTT

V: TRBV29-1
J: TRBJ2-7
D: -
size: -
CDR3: CSVSDYEQYF
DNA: TGCAGCGTTTCTGATTACGAGCAGTACTTC

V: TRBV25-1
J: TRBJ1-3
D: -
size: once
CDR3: CASSEGDKISGNTIYF
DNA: TGTGCCAGCAGTGAAGGAGACAAAATCTCTGGAAACACCATATATTTT

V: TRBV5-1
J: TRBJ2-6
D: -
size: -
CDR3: CASTPRSRESSGANVLTF
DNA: TGCGCCAGCACCCCTCGGAGCCGCGAAAGCTCTGGGGCCAACGTCCTGACTTTC

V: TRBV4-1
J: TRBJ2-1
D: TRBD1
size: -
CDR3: CASSWTGYNEQFF
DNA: TGCGCCAGCAGCTGGACAGGATACAATGAGCAGTTCTTC

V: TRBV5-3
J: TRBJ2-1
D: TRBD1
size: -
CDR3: CARSLGERQGSYNEQFF
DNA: TGTGCCAGAAGCTTGGGGGAACGACAGGGCTCGTACAATGAGCAGTTCTTC

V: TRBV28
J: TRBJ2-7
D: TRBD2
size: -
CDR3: CASSFSSGDEQYF
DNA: TGTGCCAGCAGTTTCTCTAGCGGCGACGAGCAGTACTTC

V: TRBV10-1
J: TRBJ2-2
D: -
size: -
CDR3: CASSEGTGELFF
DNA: TGCGCCAGCAGTGAGGGGACCGGGGAGCTGTTTTTT

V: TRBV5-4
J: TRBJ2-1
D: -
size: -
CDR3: CASRLADYNEQFF
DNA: TGTGCCAGCAGATTAGCGGACTACAATGAGCAGTTCTTC

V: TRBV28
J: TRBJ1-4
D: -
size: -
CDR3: CASSSNVGGREKLFF
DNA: TGTGCCAGCAGCTCTAATGTAGGGGGGCGTGAAAAACTGTTTTTT

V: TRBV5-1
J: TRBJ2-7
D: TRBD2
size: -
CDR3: CASSLSGRSPEQYF
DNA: TGCGCCAGCAGCTTGAGCGGGAGGAGTCCCGAGCAGTACTTC

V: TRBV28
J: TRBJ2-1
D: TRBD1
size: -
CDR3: CASSSNPGQGSGDEQFF
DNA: TGTGCCAGCAGTTCAAATCCCGGACAGGGGAGCGGCGATGAGCAGTTCTTC

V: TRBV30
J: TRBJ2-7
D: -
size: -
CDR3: CAWRTGPYEQYF
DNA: TGTGCCTGGAGGACAGGACCCTACGAGCAGTACTTC

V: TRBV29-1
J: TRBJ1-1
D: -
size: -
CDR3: CSVEALGSSTEAFF
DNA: TGCAGCGTTGAAGCCCTGGGCAGTAGCACTGAAGCTTTCTTT

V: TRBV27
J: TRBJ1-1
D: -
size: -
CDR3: CASSNSGMPEAFF
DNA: TGTGCCAGCAGCAACTCAGGGATGCCTGAAGCTTTCTTT

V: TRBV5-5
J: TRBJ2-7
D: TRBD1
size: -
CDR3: CASSMGQGNSYEQYF
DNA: TGTGCCAGCAGCATGGGACAGGGGAACTCCTACGAGCAGTACTTC

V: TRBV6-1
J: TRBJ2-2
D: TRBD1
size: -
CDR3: CASSGLTGLGTGELFF
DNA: TGTGCCAGCAGTGGATTGACAGGGTTAGGCACCGGGGAGCTGTTTTTT

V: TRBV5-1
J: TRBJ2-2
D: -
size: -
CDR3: CASSLGGDTGELFF
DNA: TGCGCCAGCAGCTTGGGAGGTGACACCGGGGAGCTGTTTTTT

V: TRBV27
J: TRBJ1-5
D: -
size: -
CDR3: CASSLRQGNQPQHF
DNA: TGTGCCAGCAGTTTACGACAGGGCAATCAGCCCCAGCATTTT

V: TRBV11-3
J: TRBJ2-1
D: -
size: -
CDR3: CASSLDGDEQFF
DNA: TGTGCCAGCAGCTTAGATGGTGATGAGCAGTTCTTC

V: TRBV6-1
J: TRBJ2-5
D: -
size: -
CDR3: CASSALVQGRETQYF
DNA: TGTGCCAGCAGTGCCTTGGTCCAGGGGCGAGAGACCCAGTACTTC

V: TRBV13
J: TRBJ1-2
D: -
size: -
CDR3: CASSLVQGYGYTF
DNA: TGTGCCAGCAGCTTAGTCCAGGGATATGGCTACACCTTC

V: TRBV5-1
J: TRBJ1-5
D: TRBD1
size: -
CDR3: CASSSGQGNQPQHF
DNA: TGCGCCAGCAGCTCGGGACAGGGCAATCAGCCCCAGCATTTT

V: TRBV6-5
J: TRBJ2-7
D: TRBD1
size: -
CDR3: CASSYDNRDRAYEQYF
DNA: TGTGCCAGCAGTTACGATAACCGGGACAGGGCCTACGAGCAGTACTTC

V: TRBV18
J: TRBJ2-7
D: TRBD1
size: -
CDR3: CASSLETGGGEQYF
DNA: TGTGCCAGCTCATTAGAAACAGGGGGCGGCGAGCAGTACTTC

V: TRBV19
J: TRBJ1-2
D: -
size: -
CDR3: CASSTDNYGYTF
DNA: TGTGCCAGTAGTACAGATAACTATGGCTACACCTTC

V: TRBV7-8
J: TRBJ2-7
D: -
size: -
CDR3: CASSLASSYVDEQYF
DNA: TGTGCCAGCAGCTTAGCTTCCTCCTATGTCGACGAGCAGTACTTC

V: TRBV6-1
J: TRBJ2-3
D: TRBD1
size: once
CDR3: CASSEQGARLDTQYF
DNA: TGTGCCAGCAGTGAACAGGGGGCTAGGTTAGATACGCAGTATTTT

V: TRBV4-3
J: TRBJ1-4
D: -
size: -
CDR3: CASSPLLEGGGEKLFF
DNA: TGCGCCAGCAGCCCTCTGTTGGAGGGCGGAGGTGAAAAACTGTTTTTT

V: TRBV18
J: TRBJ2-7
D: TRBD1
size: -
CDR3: CASSPLDRVSEQYF
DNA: TGTGCCAGCTCACCCCTCGACAGGGTGAGCGAGCAGTACTTC